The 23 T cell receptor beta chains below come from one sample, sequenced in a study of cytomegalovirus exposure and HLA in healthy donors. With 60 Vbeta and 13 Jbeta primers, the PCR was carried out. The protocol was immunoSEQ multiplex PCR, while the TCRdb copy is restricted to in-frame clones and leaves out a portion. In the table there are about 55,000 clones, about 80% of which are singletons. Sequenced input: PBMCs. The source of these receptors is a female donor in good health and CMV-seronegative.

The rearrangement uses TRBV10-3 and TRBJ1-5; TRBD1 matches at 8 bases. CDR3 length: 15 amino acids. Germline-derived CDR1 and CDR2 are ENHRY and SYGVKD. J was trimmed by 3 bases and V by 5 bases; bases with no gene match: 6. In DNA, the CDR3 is TGTGCCATCAGTTTATCGGACAGGGACAATCAGCCCCAGCATTTT. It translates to CAISLSDRDNQPQHF.

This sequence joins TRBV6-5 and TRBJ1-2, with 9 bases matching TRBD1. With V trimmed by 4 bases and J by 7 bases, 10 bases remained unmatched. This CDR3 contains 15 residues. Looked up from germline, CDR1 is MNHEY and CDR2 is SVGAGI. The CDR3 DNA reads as TGTGCCAGCAGTTCCAGCAACAGGGGGCGGCGTGGCTACACCTTC. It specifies CASSSSNRGRRGYTF.

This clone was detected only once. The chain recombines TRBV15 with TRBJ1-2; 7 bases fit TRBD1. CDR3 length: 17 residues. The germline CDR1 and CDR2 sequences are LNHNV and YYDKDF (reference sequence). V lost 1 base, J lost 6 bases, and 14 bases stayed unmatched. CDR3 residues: CATSRGAAKQGWNGYTF. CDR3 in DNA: TGTGCCACCAGCAGAGGGGCCGCAAAACAGGGGTGGAATGGCTACACCTTC.

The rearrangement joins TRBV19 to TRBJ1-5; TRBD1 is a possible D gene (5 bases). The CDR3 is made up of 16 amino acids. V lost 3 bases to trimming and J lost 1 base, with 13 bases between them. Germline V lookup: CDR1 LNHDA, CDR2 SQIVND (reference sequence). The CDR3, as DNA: TGTGCCAGTAGTATCCCCAGCGGGGCAAGCAATCAGCCCCAGCATTTT. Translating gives CASSIPSGASNQPQHF.

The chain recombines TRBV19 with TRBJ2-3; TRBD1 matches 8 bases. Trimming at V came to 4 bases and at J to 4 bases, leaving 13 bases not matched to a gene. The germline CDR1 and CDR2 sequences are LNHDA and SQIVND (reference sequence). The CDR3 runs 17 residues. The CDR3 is CASSTEGDRRGADTQYF. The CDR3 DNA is TGTGCCAGTAGTACCGAAGGGGACAGGAGGGGAGCAGATACGCAGTATTTT. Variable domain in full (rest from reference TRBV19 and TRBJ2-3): DGGITQSPKYLFRKEGQNVTLSCEQNLNHDAMYWYRQDPGQGLRLIYYSQIVNDFQKGDIAEGYSVSREKKESFPLTVTSAQKNPTAFYLCASSTEGDRRGADTQYFGPGTRLTVL.

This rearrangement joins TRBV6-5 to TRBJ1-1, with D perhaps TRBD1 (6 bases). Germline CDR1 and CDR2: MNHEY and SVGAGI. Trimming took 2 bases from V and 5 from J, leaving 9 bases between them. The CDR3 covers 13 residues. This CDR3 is CASSYGGATEAFF. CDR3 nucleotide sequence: TGTGCCAGCAGTTACGGGGGGGCTACTGAAGCTTTCTTT.

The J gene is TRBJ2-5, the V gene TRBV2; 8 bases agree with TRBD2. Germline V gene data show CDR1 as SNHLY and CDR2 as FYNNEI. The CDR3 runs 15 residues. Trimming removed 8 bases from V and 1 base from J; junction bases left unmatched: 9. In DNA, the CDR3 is TGTGCCAGCCGGGGGGGTTCGGGCCTCCAAGAGACCCAGTACTTC. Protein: CASRGGSGLQETQYF. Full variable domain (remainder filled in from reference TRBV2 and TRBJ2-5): EPEVTQTPSHQVTQMGQEVILRCVPISNHLYFYWYRQILGQKVEFLVSFYNNEISEKSEIFDDQFSVERPDGSNFTLKIRSTKLEDSAMYFCASRGGSGLQETQYFGPGTRLLVL.

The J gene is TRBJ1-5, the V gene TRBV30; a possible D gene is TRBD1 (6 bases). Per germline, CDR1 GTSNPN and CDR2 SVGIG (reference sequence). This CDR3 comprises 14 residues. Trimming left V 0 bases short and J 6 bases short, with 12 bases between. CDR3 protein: CAWSVGGVGQPQHF. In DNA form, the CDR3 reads TGTGCCTGGAGTGTAGGGGGAGTGGGTCAGCCCCAGCATTTT.

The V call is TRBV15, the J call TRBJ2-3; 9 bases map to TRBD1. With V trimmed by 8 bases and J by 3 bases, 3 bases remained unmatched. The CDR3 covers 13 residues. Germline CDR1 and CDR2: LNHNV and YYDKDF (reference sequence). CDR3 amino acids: CATRTGVTDTQYF. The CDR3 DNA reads TGTGCCACCCGGACAGGGGTGACAGATACGCAGTATTTT.

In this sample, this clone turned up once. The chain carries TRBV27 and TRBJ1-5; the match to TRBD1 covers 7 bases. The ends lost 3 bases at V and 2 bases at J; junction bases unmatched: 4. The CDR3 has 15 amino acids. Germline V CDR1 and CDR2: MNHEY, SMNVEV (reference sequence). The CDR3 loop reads CASSLSQGRNQPQHF. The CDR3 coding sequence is TGTGCCAGCAGTTTGTCACAGGGGCGCAATCAGCCCCAGCATTTT.

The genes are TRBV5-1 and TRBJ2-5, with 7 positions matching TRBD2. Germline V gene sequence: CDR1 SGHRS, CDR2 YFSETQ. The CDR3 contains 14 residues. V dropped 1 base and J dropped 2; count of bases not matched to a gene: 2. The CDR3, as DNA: TGCGCCAGCAGCTTGAGCGGGGATCAAGAGACCCAGTACTTC. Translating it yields CASSLSGDQETQYF.

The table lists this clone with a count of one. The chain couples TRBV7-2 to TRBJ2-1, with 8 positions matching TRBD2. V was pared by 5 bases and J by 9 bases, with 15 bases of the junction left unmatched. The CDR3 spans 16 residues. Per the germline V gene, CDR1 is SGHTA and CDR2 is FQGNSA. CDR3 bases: TGTGCCAGCAGCGTTTATAGCGGGGCGGTAGGAAGTGAGCAGTTCTTC. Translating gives CASSVYSGAVGSEQFF.

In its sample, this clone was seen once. The CDR3 region has the DNA TGTGCCAGCAGTCCCCCGACGGGGCAAGAGACCCAGTACTTC. Protein product: CASSPPTGQETQYF. The chain has TRBV6-6 and TRBJ2-5, with D perhaps matching TRBD2 (5 bases). There are 14 residues in the CDR3. V lost 5 bases and J 2 bases, leaving 12 bases between the germline ends. Germline V lookup: CDR1 MNHNY, CDR2 SVGAGI (reference sequence).

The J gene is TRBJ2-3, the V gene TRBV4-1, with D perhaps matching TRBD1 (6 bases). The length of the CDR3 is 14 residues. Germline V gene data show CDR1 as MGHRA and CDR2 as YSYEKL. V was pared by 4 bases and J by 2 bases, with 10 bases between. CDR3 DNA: TGCGCCAGCAGCCTAAGGACAGACACAGATACGCAGTATTTT. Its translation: CASSLRTDTDTQYF.

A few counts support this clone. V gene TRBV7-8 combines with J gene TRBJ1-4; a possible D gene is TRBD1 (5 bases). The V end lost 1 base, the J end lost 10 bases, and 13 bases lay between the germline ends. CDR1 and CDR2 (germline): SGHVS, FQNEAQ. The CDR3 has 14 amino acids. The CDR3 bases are TGTGCCAGCAGCTTAGTTCTTGACAGTGGAAAACTGTTTTTT. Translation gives CASSLVLDSGKLFF. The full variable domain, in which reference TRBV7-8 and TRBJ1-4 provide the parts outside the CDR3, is GAGVSQSPRYKVAKRGQDVALRCDPISGHVSLFWYQQALGQGPEFLTYFQNEAQLDKSGLPSDRFFAERPEGSVSTLKIQRTQQEDSAVYLCASSLVLDSGKLFFGSGTQLSVL.

CDR3 nucleotide sequence: TGTGCCAGCAGCTTCGGGACAAATATGAACACTGAAGCTTTCTTT. This translates into CASSFGTNMNTEAFF. The chain recombines TRBV7-9 with TRBJ1-1; possibly TRBD1 for D (6 bases). Germline values: CDR1 SEHNR, CDR2 FQNEAQ (reference sequence). There are 15 residues in the CDR3. Trimming removed 3 bases from V and 0 bases from J, with 11 bases in between. The whole variable domain, remainder taken from reference TRBV7-9 and TRBJ1-1, is DTGVSQNPRHKITKRGQNVTFRCDPISEHNRLYWYRQTLGQGPEFLTYFQNEAQLEKSRLLSDRFSAERPKGSFSTLEIQRTEQGDSAMYLCASSFGTNMNTEAFFGQGTRLTVV.

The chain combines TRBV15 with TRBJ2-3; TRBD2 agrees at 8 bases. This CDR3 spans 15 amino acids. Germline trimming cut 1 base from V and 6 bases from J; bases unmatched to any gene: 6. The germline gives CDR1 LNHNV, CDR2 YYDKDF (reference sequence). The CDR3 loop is CATSRVRGALDTQYF. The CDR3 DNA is TGTGCCACCAGCAGAGTGCGGGGGGCCTTGGATACGCAGTATTTT.

CDR3: CASSPDGGSGNTIYF. The CDR3 coding sequence is TGTGCCAGCAGCCCCGACGGGGGCTCTGGAAACACCATATATTTT. The genes are TRBV7-2 and TRBJ1-3; perhaps TRBD1 as D (5 bases). Germline V lookup: CDR1 SGHTA, CDR2 FQGNSA. This CDR3 is 15 amino acids long. The ends were cut back, 5 bases at V and 0 bases at J, with 11 bases in the middle.

CDR3 sequence reads: CASSIGEDSGNTIYF. CDR3 nucleotides: TGTGCCAGTAGTATTGGGGAGGACTCTGGAAACACCATATATTTT. The chain links TRBV19 to TRBJ1-3, with D unresolved. Germline CDR1 LNHDA, CDR2 SQIVND (reference sequence). V shed 3 bases and J shed 0 bases, with 9 bases lying between them. This CDR3 spans 15 amino acids.

CDR3 protein: CASSQYLANTEAFF. CDR3 sequence (DNA): TGTGCCAGCAGCCAGTACCTAGCGAACACTGAAGCTTTCTTT. The V call is TRBV5-8, the J call TRBJ1-1; D uncertain. Germline V lookup: CDR1 SGHTS, CDR2 YDEGEE. The CDR3 is 14 residues long. The V end was cut by 4 bases, the J end by 1 base, with 11 bases between.

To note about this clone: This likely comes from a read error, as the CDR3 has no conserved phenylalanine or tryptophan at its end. The CDR3 DNA is TGCGCCAGCAATCGCGGGGGGGGCTCTGGGGCCAACGTCCTGACTGTC. Translated, it gives CASNRGGGSGANVLTV. The chain recombines TRBV5-1 with TRBJ2-6, with 9 bases that match TRBD2. The V gene end was trimmed by 6 bases and the J gene end by 0 bases; junction bases not matched to a gene: 4. Germline-derived CDR1 and CDR2 are SGHRS and YFSETQ. The CDR3 loop spans 16 amino acids.

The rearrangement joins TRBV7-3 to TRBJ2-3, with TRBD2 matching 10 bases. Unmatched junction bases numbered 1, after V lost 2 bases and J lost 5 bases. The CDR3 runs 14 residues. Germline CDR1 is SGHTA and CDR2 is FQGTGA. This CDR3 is CASSLLAGVDTQYF. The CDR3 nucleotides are TGTGCCAGCAGCTTACTAGCGGGGGTAGATACGCAGTATTTT.

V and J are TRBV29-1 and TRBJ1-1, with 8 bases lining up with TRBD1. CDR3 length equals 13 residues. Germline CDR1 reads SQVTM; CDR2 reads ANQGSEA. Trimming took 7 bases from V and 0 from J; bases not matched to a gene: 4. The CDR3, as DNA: TGCAGCGGTAGACAGGGGTTGAACACTGAAGCTTTCTTT. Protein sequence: CSGRQGLNTEAFF.